Detailed here is one T cell receptor (beta chain). The treatment: oral pan-JAK inhibitor, 5-10 mg twice daily. RNA, once extracted, was reverse transcribed into cDNA for use as the sequencing template. This table comes from immunoSEQ multiplex PCR, and its TCRdb copy is limited to in-frame clones, with some not included. The data show some 99,000 clones, roughly two thirds seen once. The CDR3 is 14 amino acids. Trimming shortened V by 4 bases and J by 4 bases, and 15 bases separated the two germline ends. The V gene's germline CDR1 is GTSNPN and CDR2 SVGIG (reference sequence). These data come from a study of CD8+ T cells in alopecia areata.

The receptor comes from a human donor with alopecia areata. V gene TRBV30 combines with J gene TRBJ2-3, with D possibly called TRBD1 or TRBD2 (5 bases each). This specimen was CD8+ T cells sorted from blood, taken at week 4, from a patient treated with tofacitinib. The CDR3 region is CAWTLRSGPDTQYF. The CDR3 DNA reads TGTGCCTGGACTCTTCGATCGGGACCAGATACGCAGTATTTT.